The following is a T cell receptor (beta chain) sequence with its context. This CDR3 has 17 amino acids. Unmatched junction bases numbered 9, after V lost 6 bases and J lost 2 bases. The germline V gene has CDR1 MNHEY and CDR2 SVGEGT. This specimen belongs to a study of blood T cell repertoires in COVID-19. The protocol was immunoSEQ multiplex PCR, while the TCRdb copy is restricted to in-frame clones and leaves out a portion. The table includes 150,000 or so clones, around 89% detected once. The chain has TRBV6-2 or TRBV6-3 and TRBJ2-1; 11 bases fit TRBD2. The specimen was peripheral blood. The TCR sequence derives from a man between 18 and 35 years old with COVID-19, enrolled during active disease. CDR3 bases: TGTGCCAGCAGCCCCTACACTAGCGGGAGACCCTACAATGAGCAGTTCTTC. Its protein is CASSPYTSGRPYNEQFF.